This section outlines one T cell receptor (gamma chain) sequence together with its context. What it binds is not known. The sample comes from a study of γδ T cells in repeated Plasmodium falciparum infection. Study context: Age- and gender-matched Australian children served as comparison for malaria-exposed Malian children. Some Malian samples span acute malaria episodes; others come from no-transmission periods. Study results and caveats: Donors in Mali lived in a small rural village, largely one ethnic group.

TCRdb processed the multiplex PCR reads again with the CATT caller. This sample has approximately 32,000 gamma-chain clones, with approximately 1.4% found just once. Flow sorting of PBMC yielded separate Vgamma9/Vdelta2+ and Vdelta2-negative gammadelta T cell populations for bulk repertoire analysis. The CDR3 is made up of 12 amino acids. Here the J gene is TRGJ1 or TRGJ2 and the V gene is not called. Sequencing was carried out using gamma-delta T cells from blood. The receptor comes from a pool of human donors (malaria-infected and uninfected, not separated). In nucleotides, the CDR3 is TGTGCACCTGGCCTTCAGGGGTATAAGAAACTCTTT. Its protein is CAPGLQGYKKLF.